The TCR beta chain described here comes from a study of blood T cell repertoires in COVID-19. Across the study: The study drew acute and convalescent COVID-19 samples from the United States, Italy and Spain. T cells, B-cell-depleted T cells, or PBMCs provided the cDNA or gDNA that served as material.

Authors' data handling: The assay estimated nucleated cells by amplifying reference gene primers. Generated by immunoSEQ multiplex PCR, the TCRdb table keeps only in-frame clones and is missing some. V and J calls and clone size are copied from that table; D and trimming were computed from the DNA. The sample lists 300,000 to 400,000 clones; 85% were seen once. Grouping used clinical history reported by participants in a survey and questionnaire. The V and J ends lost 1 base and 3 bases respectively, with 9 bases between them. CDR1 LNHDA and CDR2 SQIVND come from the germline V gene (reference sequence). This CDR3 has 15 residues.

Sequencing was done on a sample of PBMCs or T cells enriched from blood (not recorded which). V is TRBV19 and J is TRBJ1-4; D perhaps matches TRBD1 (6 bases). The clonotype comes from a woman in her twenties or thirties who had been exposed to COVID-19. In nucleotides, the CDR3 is TGTGCCAGTAGTATAGTTCAGGGGTCTAATGAAAAACTGTTTTTT. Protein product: CASSIVQGSNEKLFF.